This is a list of T cell receptor beta chains from one sample in a study of blood T cell repertoires in COVID-19. TCRdb's table, derived via immunoSEQ multiplex PCR, lists solely in-frame clones and lacks some. The sample lists about 26,000 clones, roughly 90% occurring once. The specimen sequenced was peripheral blood. The receptor set was obtained from a human donor in a cohort sampled during active COVID-19. Both conserved end residues are part of each CDR3. D genes are given only for firm matches. Not every row has a clone size; where given, it reads once, few, many or a size class.

j_call	v_call	clone_size	d_call	cdr3_nt	cdr3_aa
TRBJ2-2	TRBV14	NA	NA	TGTGCCAGCAGCCAACAGGGTAACGGGGAGCTGTTTTTT	CASSQQGNGELFF
TRBJ1-1	TRBV10-1	NA	NA	TGCGCCAGCAGTGAACACCTGAACACTGAAGCTTTCTTT	CASSEHLNTEAFF
TRBJ2-3	TRBV7-9	NA	TRBD2	TGTGCCAGCAGAGGTGGCGGGGGGGCAGCAGATACGCAGTATTTT	CASRGGGGAADTQYF
TRBJ1-2	TRBV7-9	NA	NA	TGTGCCAGCAGCTTAGCGACGATTAACAGGGACCATGGCTACACCTTC	CASSLATINRDHGYTF
TRBJ1-3	TRBV10-3	NA	NA	TGTGCCATCAGTGACTGGACAGCTGGAAACACCATATATTTT	CAISDWTAGNTIYF
TRBJ2-7	TRBV19	NA	TRBD1	TGTGCCAGTAGTATAGATCGACAGGGTCTCTACGAGCAGTACTTC	CASSIDRQGLYEQYF
TRBJ1-4	TRBV2	NA	NA	TGTGCCAGCAGTGAAGGTCGTCAGACAAAGATGGAAAAACTGTTTTTT	CASSEGRQTKMEKLFF
TRBJ2-7	TRBV5-6	NA	TRBD1	TGTGCCAGCAGGACAGGGGGTAGGTCCTACGAGCAGTACTTC	CASRTGGRSYEQYF
TRBJ1-2	TRBV4-1	NA	NA	TGCGCCAGCAGCCAAGACCAGGGTTTCTATGGCTACACCTTC	CASSQDQGFYGYTF
TRBJ1-1	TRBV6-1	NA	NA	TGTGCCAGCAGTGAACTGAGTACAGGGATGAACACTGAAGCTTTCTTT	CASSELSTGMNTEAFF
TRBJ2-1	TRBV9	NA	TRBD1	TGTGCCAGCAGCGCCGACAGGGGGAGCTCCTACAATGAGCAGTTCTTC	CASSADRGSSYNEQFF
TRBJ1-1	TRBV15	once	TRBD1	TGTGCCACCAGCAGGGACAGGGGGGTAACTGAAGCTTTCTTT	CATSRDRGVTEAFF
TRBJ1-5	TRBV2	NA	NA	TGTGCCAGCAGCCTAGAAAGAACAGGGCAGCCCCAGCATTTT	CASSLERTGQPQHF
TRBJ2-2	TRBV2	once	NA	TGTGCCAGCAGTGTAGACAACTCGAACACCGGGGAGCTGTTTTTT	CASSVDNSNTGELFF
TRBJ1-2	TRBV2	NA	NA	TGTGCCAGCAGTGAGCCAGGAAACTATGGCTACACCTTC	CASSEPGNYGYTF
TRBJ2-2	TRBV4-1	NA	TRBD2	TGCGCCAGCAGCCAAGGCTTGGGACTAGCGGTCGGGGAGCTGTTTTTT	CASSQGLGLAVGELFF
TRBJ2-5	TRBV6-5	NA	NA	TGTGCCAGCAGTTACTCGATGGGGGGAGAGACCCAGTACTTC	CASSYSMGGETQYF
TRBJ2-5	TRBV12-5	NA	NA	TGTGCTAGTGGTTTGTTTGTAGGAGCAACCGAGGAGACCCAGTACTTC	CASGLFVGATEETQYF
TRBJ1-5	TRBV18	NA	NA	TGTGCCAGCTCACCGAGAGGTGATCAGCCCCAGCATTTT	CASSPRGDQPQHF
TRBJ2-7	TRBV27	NA	TRBD2	TGTGCCAGCAGTCGGGGGGGCCTGGTAGACGAGCAGTACTTC	CASSRGGLVDEQYF
TRBJ1-1	TRBV4-1	NA	TRBD1	TGCGCCAGCAGCCAAGATGTGGGGACAGGGGAAACTGAAGCTTTCTTT	CASSQDVGTGETEAFF
TRBJ2-5	TRBV7-6	NA	NA	TGTGCCAGCAGCTTAGCGTCGTGGACAGAAGAGACCCAGTACTTC	CASSLASWTEETQYF
TRBJ1-1	TRBV5-1	NA	TRBD1	TGCGCCAGCGGACAGGGGGGCAACACTGAAGCTTTCTTT	CASGQGGNTEAFF
TRBJ2-5	TRBV7-2	NA	TRBD2	TGTGCCAGCAGCTTACGGCAGCGGGGGGCCCAAGAGACCCAGTACTTC	CASSLRQRGAQETQYF
TRBJ2-3	TRBV9	NA	TRBD2	TGTGCCAGCAGCTATAGCGGGGGGGCTACAGATACGCAGTATTTT	CASSYSGGATDTQYF
TRBJ2-7	TRBV5-1	NA	TRBD1	TGCGCCAGCAGCTTGGATGGACAGGGTTACGAGCAGTACTTC	CASSLDGQGYEQYF
TRBJ1-1	TRBV2	NA	TRBD1	TGTGCCAGCAGTCGACAGGGGAGTACTGAAGCTTTCTTT	CASSRQGSTEAFF
TRBJ1-1	TRBV5-1	NA	NA	TGCGCCAGCAGCTTGGCAGGGGCTGGGAACACTGAAGCTTTCTTT	CASSLAGAGNTEAFF
TRBJ2-1	TRBV6-5	NA	TRBD1	TGTGCCAGCAGTATACAGGGGAGCTACAATGAGCAGTTCTTC	CASSIQGSYNEQFF
TRBJ2-2	TRBV5-1	NA	NA	TGCGCCAGCAGCTTGGAAGCGATCGCAGAGGAGCTGTTTTTT	CASSLEAIAEELFF
TRBJ2-7	TRBV6-5	once	NA	TGTGCCAGCAGTTACTCGGCTCAGGCTCTCTCCTACGAGCAGTACTTC	CASSYSAQALSYEQYF
TRBJ2-1	TRBV27	NA	NA	TGTGCCAGCAGTCTCCAAGGAGAAGGTGAGCAGTTCTTC	CASSLQGEGEQFF
TRBJ1-2	TRBV3-1/TRBV3-2	NA	TRBD1	TGTGCCAGCAGCCAAGTACCAGACAGGGCTGTCGATGGCTACACCTTC	CASSQVPDRAVDGYTF
TRBJ2-5	TRBV19	NA	TRBD2	TGTGCCAGTAGCGATGGGACTAGCGGCTCGAAGACCCAGTACTTC	CASSDGTSGSKTQYF
TRBJ2-3	TRBV10-3	NA	NA	TGTGCCATCAGTGGACGGGGTACAGATACGCAGTATTTT	CAISGRGTDTQYF
TRBJ2-3	TRBV11-2	NA	TRBD1	TGTGCCAGCAGCAAGCTAGCCGTCAGGGGGAAAGATACGCAGTATTTT	CASSKLAVRGKDTQYF
TRBJ2-4	TRBV9	NA	TRBD2	TGTGCCAGCAGCGTCGGCGGGGGGGCGTCCATTCAGTACTTC	CASSVGGGASIQYF
TRBJ2-5	TRBV7-9	NA	TRBD1	TGTGCCAGCAGCCCCATCTGGGCAGGGGGAGAGACCCAGTACTTC	CASSPIWAGGETQYF
TRBJ2-7	TRBV3-1/TRBV3-2	once	TRBD2	TGTGCCAGCAGCCAAGCGCGGGGGGACTACGAGCAGTACTTC	CASSQARGDYEQYF
TRBJ2-1	TRBV10-1	NA	TRBD2	TGCGCCAGCAGTCACCCGGGACTAGCGGGGGGGATCAATGAGCAGTTCTTC	CASSHPGLAGGINEQFF
TRBJ2-7	TRBV18	NA	TRBD1	TGTGCCAGCTCAGTCGGACAGGGGTCCTACGAGCAGTACTTC	CASSVGQGSYEQYF
TRBJ1-6	TRBV6-1	NA	TRBD1	TGTGCCAGCAGTGAAGAATTTACAGGGGTAACCTATAATTCACCCCTCCACTTT	CASSEEFTGVTYNSPLHF
TRBJ1-5	TRBV7-2	NA	NA	TGTGCCAGCAGCCTGTGGACAGCTAGCAATCAGCCCCAGCATTTT	CASSLWTASNQPQHF
TRBJ2-3	TRBV28	NA	NA	TGTGCCAGCAGTTTCGGCGGGAGCACAGATACGCAGTATTTT	CASSFGGSTDTQYF
TRBJ1-5	TRBV10-3	NA	NA	TGTGCCATCAGTGAGTCGCGAGGGTCCCGAACCAATCAGCCCCAGCATTTT	CAISESRGSRTNQPQHF
TRBJ2-1	TRBV6-5	NA	NA	TGTGCCAGCACCTCTACCGGACAGCGCTACAATGAGCAGTTCTTC	CASTSTGQRYNEQFF